Listed below are T cell receptor beta chains from one sample, sequenced in a study of CD8+ T cells in alopecia areata. The assay was immunoSEQ multiplex PCR, and TCRdb's table has in-frame clones only and misses some. The table has approximately 180,000 clones, 53% seen once. The material sequenced was CD8+ T cells sorted from blood, taken at week 24, from a patient treated with tofacitinib. The receptors here all came from a human donor with alopecia areata. Both conserved end residues are part of each CDR3. The D gene is left open where the match is weak. A clone size is listed for some rows: how often the clone was seen (once, few, many), or a class if it is expanded.

len	v_gene	abundance	d_gene	j_gene	CDR3aa	CDR3nt
16	TRBV2	-	-	TRBJ2-7	CASIITRDTGLYEQYF	TGTGCCAGCATTATCACCCGGGACACGGGACTCTACGAGCAGTACTTC
11	TRBV7-3	-	-	TRBJ2-2	CASSRGGELFF	TGTGCCAGCAGCCGTGGCGGGGAGCTGTTTTTT
16	TRBV4-3	-	-	TRBJ1-5	CASSQDSGTGHQPQHF	TGCGCCAGCAGCCAAGATAGCGGGACGGGTCATCAGCCCCAGCATTTT
15	TRBV25-1	-	-	TRBJ2-1	CASSEWTEIYNEQFF	TGTGCCAGCAGTGAATGGACTGAAATTTACAATGAGCAGTTCTTC
14	TRBV6-5	-	-	TRBJ1-5	CASSNPGVGQPQHF	TGTGCCAGCAGTAATCCAGGGGTGGGTCAGCCCCAGCATTTT
15	TRBV19	-	-	TRBJ1-3	CASSIEETAGNTIYF	TGTGCCAGTAGTATAGAAGAGACAGCCGGAAACACCATATATTTT
13	TRBV11-2	-	TRBD1	TRBJ2-7	CASNSGTVYEQYF	TGTGCCAGCAACTCCGGGACAGTGTACGAGCAGTACTTC
15	TRBV15	-	-	TRBJ1-2	CATSRVEGGNYGYTF	TGTGCCACCAGCAGAGTTGAGGGAGGGAACTATGGCTACACCTTC
16	TRBV18	-	TRBD1	TRBJ1-1	CASSPEQGPWGTEAFF	TGTGCCAGCTCACCAGAACAGGGGCCCTGGGGCACTGAAGCTTTCTTT
13	TRBV7-9	-	-	TRBJ2-3	CASRQGGTDTQYF	TGTGCCAGCAGACAGGGGGGGACAGATACGCAGTATTTT
16	TRBV7-8	few	-	TRBJ2-1	CASSLGVGASYNEQFF	TGTGCCAGCAGCTTAGGGGTCGGGGCATCCTACAATGAGCAGTTCTTC
16	TRBV6-4	many	TRBD2	TRBJ2-3	CASSEPVGGGADTQYF	TGTGCCAGCAGTGAACCTGTCGGGGGAGGGGCAGATACGCAGTATTTT
14	TRBV2	once	-	TRBJ1-5	CASREQGGGQPQHF	TGTGCCAGCAGGGAACAGGGCGGCGGGCAGCCCCAGCATTTT
11	TRBV29-1	few	-	TRBJ2-3	CSVPSTDTQYF	TGCAGCGTTCCTAGCACAGATACGCAGTATTTT
15	TRBV15	-	TRBD1	TRBJ2-4	CATSNRDRGSVIQYF	TGTGCCACCAGCAACCGGGACAGGGGATCGGTCATTCAGTACTTC
14	TRBV4-1	-	-	TRBJ1-5	CASSETGPNQPQHF	TGCGCCAGCAGCGAAACAGGGCCTAATCAGCCCCAGCATTTT
14	TRBV6-5	-	-	TRBJ1-2	CASSYSEGGHGYTF	TGTGCCAGCAGTTACTCGGAGGGTGGGCATGGCTACACCTTC
16	TRBV30	-	TRBD2	TRBJ2-3	CAWSWGSGGERDTQYF	TGTGCCTGGAGCTGGGGTAGCGGGGGGGAGCGGGATACGCAGTATTTT
16	TRBV4-3	few	TRBD2	TRBJ2-7	CASSQDRASGTYEQYF	TGCGCCAGCAGCCAAGATCGGGCTAGCGGTACCTACGAGCAGTACTTC
15	TRBV19	few	-	TRBJ1-1	CASSPDRPGDTEAFF	TGTGCCAGTAGTCCTGACAGGCCCGGTGACACTGAAGCTTTCTTT
11	TRBV29-1	-	-	TRBJ1-1	CSVYKGGEAFF	TGCAGCGTTTACAAGGGAGGAGAAGCTTTCTTT
11	TRBV30	few	-	TRBJ1-2	CAWSRGDGYTF	TGTGCCTGGAGTCGAGGGGATGGCTACACCTTC
15	TRBV5-6	-	TRBD1	TRBJ1-6	CASSYGTGNNSPLHF	TGTGCCAGCAGCTACGGGACAGGCAATAATTCACCCCTCCACTTT
12	TRBV9	-	TRBD2	TRBJ2-7	CASSGRGDEQYF	TGTGCCAGCAGCGGGCGGGGGGACGAGCAGTACTTC
15	TRBV7-2	few	-	TRBJ2-5	CASSLAPRGAETQYF	TGTGCCAGCAGCTTAGCACCCAGGGGGGCAGAGACCCAGTACTTC
11	TRBV20-1	once	-	TRBJ1-3	CSARVENTIYF	TGCAGTGCTAGAGTAGAAAACACCATATATTTT
13	TRBV11-3	many	-	TRBJ2-6	CASREPGANVLTF	TGTGCCAGCAGAGAACCGGGGGCCAACGTCCTGACTTTC
14	TRBV4-3	-	-	TRBJ1-1	CASSHDSINTEAFF	TGCGCCAGCAGCCATGACAGCATAAACACTGAAGCTTTCTTT
12	TRBV10-2	-	-	TRBJ1-1	CASRELNTEAFF	TGCGCCAGCAGGGAGTTGAACACTGAAGCTTTCTTT
14	TRBV5-6	-	-	TRBJ1-1	CASSLAGGNTEAFF	TGTGCCAGCAGCTTGGCCGGCGGGAACACTGAAGCTTTCTTT
14	TRBV13	few	-	TRBJ2-5	CASSSRQAQETQYF	TGTGCCAGCAGCTCCCGACAGGCCCAAGAGACCCAGTACTTC
13	TRBV29-1	-	TRBD1	TRBJ2-3	CSSRTGSGDTQYF	TGCAGTTCCCGGACAGGGTCGGGGGATACGCAGTATTTT
13	TRBV14	few	-	TRBJ2-2	CASSQVNTGELFF	TGTGCCAGCAGCCAAGTGAACACCGGGGAGCTGTTTTTT
15	TRBV2	-	TRBD2	TRBJ2-3	CASSDPGGDTDTQYF	TGTGCCAGCAGTGACCCGGGGGGGGACACAGATACGCAGTATTTT
14	TRBV2	-	-	TRBJ1-4	CASTLGTLYEKLFF	TGTGCCAGCACCCTCGGGACTCTTTATGAAAAACTGTTTTTT
11	TRBV7-9	-	-	TRBJ2-7	CASSLDYEQYF	TGTGCCAGCAGCTTAGACTACGAGCAGTACTTC
13	TRBV13	-	-	TRBJ2-7	CASSFPGSYEQYF	TGTGCCAGCAGCTTCCCGGGCTCCTACGAGCAGTACTTC